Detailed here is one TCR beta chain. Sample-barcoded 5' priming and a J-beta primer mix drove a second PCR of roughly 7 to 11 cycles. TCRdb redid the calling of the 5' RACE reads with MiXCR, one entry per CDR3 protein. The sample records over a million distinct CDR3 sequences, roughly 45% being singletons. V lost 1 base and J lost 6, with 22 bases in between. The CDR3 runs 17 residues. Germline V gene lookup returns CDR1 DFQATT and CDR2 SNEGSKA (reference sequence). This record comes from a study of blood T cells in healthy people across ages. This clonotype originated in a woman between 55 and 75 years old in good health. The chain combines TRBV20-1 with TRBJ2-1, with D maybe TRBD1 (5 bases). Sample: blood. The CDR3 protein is CSARALNPTVALNEQFF. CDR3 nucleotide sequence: TGCAGTGCTAGAGCCCTGAATCCGACAGTGGCCCTCAATGAGCAGTTCTTC.